This TCR beta chain comes out of a study of cytomegalovirus exposure and HLA in healthy donors. Study-wide results and caveats: TCR beta chain V- and J-gene trimming was linked, in a later analysis, to a missense variant in DCLRE1C. Three of the chains that were CMV-associated were confirmed in vitro to be specific for CMV antigens. Earlier results showed most TCR beta V segments being productive about 87% or about 30% of the time.

Trimming removed 0 bases at V and 4 bases at J, with 12 bases between. CDR3 length: 14 residues. CDR1 and CDR2 from the germline V gene are GTSNPN and SVGIG (reference sequence). A multiplex PCR was run with 60 Vbeta primers and 13 Jbeta primers. Libraries were prepared by immunoSEQ multiplex PCR; TCRdb keeps only in-frame clonotypes and omits some of them. The table shows about 120,000 clones, with 81% occurring only once. Regarding this clone: Its target is unknown.

Input material: PBMCs. The clonotype originates from a man aged 40-55 years in good health and CMV-seronegative. The chain couples TRBV30 to TRBJ1-1; no clear D. Here the CDR3 DNA reads TGTGCCTGGAGTGTCCTCCTGCTAGGCACTGAAGCTTTCTTT. Protein sequence: CAWSVLLLGTEAFF.